The clone carrying this T cell receptor (beta chain) has a count of ten or more. TCRdb re-analysed the RACE reads in MiXCR, keeping a single row per CDR3 protein. This sample has approximately 82,000 distinct CDR3 sequences; 6.5% to 8% occur once, and the top ten carry 1.3%. Trimming removed 2 bases at V and 3 bases at J, with 18 bases between. Germline V CDR1 and CDR2: SEHNR, FQNEAQ (reference sequence). The length of the CDR3 is 17 residues. The sample is drawn from a study of human T cells and chemical hapten exposure. Time point given: patch test 2, 6 weeks after DPC sensitization. Treatment denoted: therapeutic diphenylcyclopropenone sensitization with weekly scalp DPC.

The sample here was whole blood, taken in connection with sensitization to the hapten diphenylcyclopropenone (DPC). The sequence was collected from a woman aged 25 to 39 with alopecia areata. Some clones in this sample may be carry-over from other donors' samples. The chain couples TRBV7-9 to TRBJ2-3, with D possibly matching TRBD2 (5 bases). The CDR3 spells CASSLNSPPRGTDTQYF. The CDR3 bases are TGTGCCAGCAGCTTAAATTCCCCCCCACGGGGAACAGATACGCAGTATTTT.